This T cell receptor beta chain was captured in a study of T-cell reconstitution after alpha-beta-depleted transplantation in children. It was with unique molecular identifiers that the TCRbeta library was prepared. TCRdb passed the PCR reads through MiXCR, listing each CDR3 protein once. The repertoire holds 200,000 to 300,000 distinct CDR3 sequences, about 12% seen once, with 2% to 3% in the top ten. This clonotype occurred a few times. Germline assignment: CDR1 GTSNPN and CDR2 SVGIG (reference sequence). The V gene lost 4 bases and the J gene lost 5 bases, with 9 bases spanning the gap. This CDR3 is built from 13 residues.

Sequences were derived from PBMCs from the stem cell graft donor, sampled from the stem cell graft. The V gene is TRBV30, the J gene TRBJ1-6; D remains ambiguous. The clonotype originates from a human donor who donated a stem cell graft to a child with acute lymphoblastic leukemia. The CDR3 region has the DNA TGTGCCTGGAACCAACGGGATAATTCACCCCTCCACTTT. As protein: CAWNQRDNSPLHF.